This T cell receptor beta chain was identified in a study of blood T cell dynamics during melanoma immunotherapy. Assay: immunoSEQ multiplex PCR; the TCRdb copy retains only in-frame clones and omits some. The sample consists of around 5,000 clones, about 80% of them appearing once. Time point reported: week 3, after first cycle of checkpoint inhibitor. Apart from a couple of fast progressors, RECIST 1.1 response was judged 12 weeks post-infusion. Germline CDR1 reads SGHRS; CDR2 reads YFSETQ. Trimming at V came to 0 bases and at J to 6 bases, leaving 5 bases not matched to a gene. This CDR3 is built from 14 residues.

Sequenced material: blood, taken from a patient treated with checkpoint blockade. The TCR was taken from a human donor with melanoma. This chain uses TRBV5-1 with TRBJ1-1, with 7 bases aligning to TRBD1. The DNA for the CDR3 is TGCGCCAGCAGCTTGGATAGGGGGCAGCCTGAAGCTTTCTTT. Residues: CASSLDRGQPEAFF.